This T cell receptor (beta chain) stems from a study of blood T cells in healthy people across ages. General study points: Possibly confounding the expanded clonotype changes was the fact that donor CMV status was unknown.

Germline CDR1 and CDR2: SQVTM and ANQGSEA. This CDR3 comprises 12 residues. V lost 0 bases to trimming and J lost 6 bases, with 7 bases between them. The use of a sample-barcoded 5' primer and a J-beta primer mix characterized a second PCR of 7 to 11 cycles. Any given sample supplied a minimum of 2.5 million CDR3-containing paired-end reads. TCRdb called the 5' RACE reads again in MiXCR, with one record for every CDR3 protein. Of some 760,000 distinct CDR3 sequences in the sample, roughly 25% were seen once. Details on this clonotype: Its antigen is not identified.

Separately, the same data were catalogued under a study of T cells of mothers and their children. That source adds: Sample barcodes and 2-4 random nucleotides came from the second PCR's M1S primer.

The chain employs TRBV29-1 and TRBJ2-3; no reliable D call. The TCR originated in a boy under 18 in good health. The sample was blood. CDR3 loop: CSVEEGMDTQYF. The CDR3 bases are TGCAGCGTTGAAGAGGGGATGGATACGCAGTATTTT.